This TCR beta chain was retrieved from a study of T cells in Graves' hyperthyroidism and ophthalmopathy. Between the trimmed V and J ends, which lost 5 bases and 9 bases, there was a span of 17 bases. Per the germline V gene, CDR1 is MNHNS and CDR2 is SASEGT. This CDR3 has 15 residues. Using RNA transcripts as the source, TCR beta CDR3 regions were amplified. When the TCR CDR3 underwent first-round RT-PCR, the HTBI primer set was used. TCRdb itself ran the multiplex PCR reads through MiXCR, one entry per CDR3 protein. The table records some 500,000 distinct CDR3 sequences, around 16% of them present only once. This clonotype was counted at least ten times.

The V and J genes are TRBV6-1 and TRBJ1-6, with no clear D. Material for sequencing was blood. This receptor was identified in a woman aged 30 to 39 with Graves' ophthalmopathy. The CDR3 region is CASSFGRSAFSPLHF. CDR3 DNA sequence: TGTGCCAGCAGTTTCGGGCGTAGCGCCTTTTCACCCCTCCACTTT.